These T cell receptor beta chains were read from a single sample in a study of patients and donors after allogeneic stem cell transplantation. TCRdb ran MiXCR on the RT-PCR reads and lists one entry per CDR3 protein. Of 900,000 to 1,000,000 distinct CDR3 sequences in the sample, about a sixth were seen once. The sequencing input was blood, either unsorted or a sorted T cell fraction (not recorded which). The receptors originated from a human donor who was either an allogeneic HSCT recipient or a stem cell or donor lymphocyte infusion donor (not recorded which). It is not recorded whose cells these are; they may come from a transplant donor. The CDR3 runs from the conserved cysteine through the conserved F or W. The D gene is left open where the match is weak. Some rows mark clone size as missing; the rest say once, few, many or name a class of expanded clone.

NA	TRBV7-8	TRBJ2-7	TRBD1	CASSLGPGQGSYEQYF	TGTGCCAGCAGCTTAGGACCGGGACAGGGATCCTACGAGCAGTACTTC
few	TRBV9	TRBJ2-7	TRBD1	CASSPKDRGGQYF	TGTGCCAGCAGCCCCAAGGACAGGGGGGGGCAGTACTTC
NA	TRBV9	TRBJ1-5	NA	CASSVDPGDQPQHF	TGTGCCAGCAGCGTAGATCCAGGGGACCAGCCCCAGCATTTT
NA	TRBV29-1	TRBJ2-3	TRBD1	CSVETGTDTQYF	TGCAGCGTTGAGACAGGGACAGATACGCAGTATTTT
many	TRBV12-3/TRBV12-4	TRBJ2-7	TRBD2	CASTLGGYEQYF	TGTGCCAGCACCTTGGGGGGGTACGAGCAGTACTTC
many	TRBV7-9	TRBJ2-5	NA	CASSLVGNQETQYF	TGTGCCAGCAGTTTAGTAGGGAACCAAGAGACCCAGTACTTC
few	TRBV6-2/TRBV6-3	TRBJ1-5	NA	CASSPSRAGAAQPQHF	TGTGCCAGCAGCCCCTCGAGGGCAGGAGCGGCTCAGCCCCAGCATTTT
many	TRBV5-1	TRBJ1-2	NA	CASSPQGGGYTF	TGCGCCAGCAGCCCACAGGGAGGTGGCTACACCTTC
few	TRBV4-3	TRBJ2-5	NA	CASSWSRGLETQYF	TGCGCCAGCAGCTGGAGTAGGGGCCTGGAGACCCAGTACTTC
NA	TRBV7-2	TRBJ2-3	TRBD2	CASSPPGLAGADTQYF	TGTGCCAGCAGCCCTCCGGGACTAGCGGGGGCGGATACGCAGTATTTT
NA	TRBV4-1	TRBJ2-7	NA	CASSLVVSRDSQTYEQYF	TGCGCCAGCAGCCTAGTCGTATCCCGGGACTCACAAACCTACGAGCAGTACTTC
few	TRBV4-1	TRBJ2-5	NA	CASSQGNGEETQYF	TGCGCCAGCAGCCAAGGTAACGGGGAAGAGACCCAGTACTTC
many	TRBV20-1	TRBJ2-1	NA	CSARSGSSYNEQFF	TGCAGTGCTAGATCGGGGAGCTCCTACAATGAGCAGTTCTTC
many	TRBV12-3/TRBV12-4	TRBJ1-1	NA	CASSLTRNTEAFF	TGTGCCAGCAGCTTAACACGGAACACTGAAGCTTTCTTT
NA	TRBV18	TRBJ1-5	TRBD1	CASSKTGGANQPQHF	TGTGCCAGCTCAAAGACAGGGGGTGCGAATCAGCCCCAGCATTTT
many	TRBV12-3/TRBV12-4	TRBJ1-5	NA	CASGPWGPQHF	TGTGCCAGCGGCCCATGGGGGCCCCAGCATTTT
NA	TRBV5-1	TRBJ2-2	NA	CASDTGQNTGELFF	TGCGCCAGCGACACGGGACAGAACACCGGGGAGCTGTTTTTT
few	TRBV7-9	TRBJ2-7	NA	CASSLVTGPSYEQYF	TGTGCCAGCAGCTTAGTGACCGGGCCCTCCTACGAGCAGTACTTC
few	TRBV6-5	TRBJ2-1	NA	CASSYSGRTYNEQFF	TGTGCCAGCAGTTACTCGGGCAGAACCTACAATGAGCAGTTCTTC
few	TRBV9	TRBJ1-1	NA	CASSGGGLNTEAFF	TGTGCCAGCAGCGGGGGGGGTTTGAACACTGAAGCTTTCTTT
few	TRBV21-1	TRBJ1-1	NA	CASSKDRGHDTEAFF	TGTGCCAGCAGCAAAGACCGGGGGCATGACACTGAAGCTTTCTTT
few	TRBV12-3/TRBV12-4	TRBJ2-2	TRBD2	CASRYSGRSTGELFF	TGTGCCAGCAGATATAGCGGGAGGAGTACCGGGGAGCTGTTTTTT
many	TRBV6-5	TRBJ2-5	NA	CASSSGLETQYF	TGTGCCAGCAGTTCGGGGCTAGAGACCCAGTACTTC
few	TRBV4-2	TRBJ1-2	NA	CASSQDRTKEYGYTF	TGTGCCAGCAGCCAAGATAGGACGAAGGAGTATGGCTACACCTTC
NA	TRBV12-3/TRBV12-4	TRBJ2-7	TRBD2	CASSFYSSGRYEQYF	TGTGCCAGCAGTTTTTATTCGAGCGGGAGGTACGAGCAGTACTTC
once	TRBV30	TRBJ1-5	NA	CAWSVGLRQPQHF	TGTGCCTGGAGTGTAGGGTTGCGCCAGCCCCAGCATTTT
few	TRBV5-6	TRBJ2-2	TRBD1	CASSFGQGLGTGELFF	TGTGCCAGCAGCTTTGGACAGGGGTTGGGCACCGGGGAGCTGTTTTTT
NA	TRBV4-3	TRBJ2-1	TRBD1	CASSPRDRVGNEQFF	TGCGCCAGCAGCCCCCGGGACAGGGTCGGCAATGAGCAGTTCTTC
few	TRBV5-1	TRBJ2-7	TRBD1	CASSLATGGYEQYF	TGCGCCAGCAGCTTGGCTACAGGGGGCTACGAGCAGTACTTC
NA	TRBV27	TRBJ2-3	TRBD2	CASSLFGLAGGRGTQYF	TGTGCCAGCAGTTTATTTGGACTAGCGGGGGGGCGGGGTACGCAGTATTTT
NA	TRBV20-1	TRBJ1-4	NA	CSARDYGTQNEKLFF	TGCAGTGCTAGAGATTACGGGACACAGAATGAAAAACTGTTTTTT
few	TRBV7-2	TRBJ1-6	NA	CASSLFEWASYNSPLHF	TGTGCCAGCAGCTTATTCGAGTGGGCCTCGTATAATTCACCCCTCCACTTT
NA	TRBV12-3/TRBV12-4	TRBJ1-1	TRBD1	CASRRTGNVNTEAFF	TGTGCCAGCAGGAGGACAGGGAACGTGAACACTGAAGCTTTCTTT
NA	TRBV28	TRBJ2-7	TRBD2	CASSNAGLGIREQYF	TGTGCCAGCAGTAACGCGGGACTAGGAATAAGGGAGCAGTACTTC
few	TRBV7-2	TRBJ1-5	NA	CASSLLGQTGNQPQHF	TGTGCCAGCAGCTTACTCGGACAAACTGGCAATCAGCCCCAGCATTTT
NA	TRBV7-2	TRBJ2-1	NA	CASSHKTVYNEQFF	TGTGCCAGCAGCCATAAGACAGTATACAATGAGCAGTTCTTC
NA	TRBV5-1	TRBJ1-4	NA	CASSLDPTNEKLFF	TGCGCCAGCAGCTTAGATCCAACTAATGAAAAACTGTTTTTT
few	TRBV12-3/TRBV12-4	TRBJ2-5	NA	CASTRLDGAETQYF	TGTGCCAGCACTAGACTAGACGGGGCAGAGACCCAGTACTTC
NA	TRBV5-1	TRBJ2-3	NA	CASSLGAESDTQYF	TGCGCCAGCAGCTTGGGGGCAGAGTCAGATACGCAGTATTTT
NA	TRBV24-1	TRBJ2-1	TRBD2	CATSDTSGRALDEQFF	TGTGCCACCAGTGACACTAGCGGGAGGGCCTTGGATGAGCAGTTCTTC
few	TRBV14	TRBJ2-3	NA	CASSQDSGKLSTDTQYF	TGTGCCAGCAGCCAAGACAGCGGCAAGTTGAGCACAGATACGCAGTATTTT
few	TRBV5-1	TRBJ2-5	TRBD1	CASSLGDRERQETQYF	TGCGCCAGCAGCTTGGGGGACAGGGAGCGGCAAGAGACCCAGTACTTC
few	TRBV4-3	TRBJ1-3	NA	CASSQGRASWDTIYF	TGCGCCAGCAGCCAAGGGAGGGCCTCGTGGGACACCATATATTTT
many	TRBV15	TRBJ2-7	NA	CATSPGQSYEQYF	TGTGCCACCAGTCCGGGGCAATCCTACGAGCAGTACTTC
NA	TRBV20-1	TRBJ2-5	NA	CSARWGDQETQYF	TGCAGTGCTAGGTGGGGGGACCAAGAGACCCAGTACTTC
NA	TRBV2	TRBJ2-5	NA	CASSGGRRSLETQYF	TGTGCCAGCAGTGGGGGCAGGAGATCTCTAGAGACCCAGTACTTC
NA	TRBV7-9	TRBJ2-5	NA	CASSRSGPARTQYF	TGTGCCAGCAGCCGAAGCGGGCCCGCGAGGACCCAGTACTTC